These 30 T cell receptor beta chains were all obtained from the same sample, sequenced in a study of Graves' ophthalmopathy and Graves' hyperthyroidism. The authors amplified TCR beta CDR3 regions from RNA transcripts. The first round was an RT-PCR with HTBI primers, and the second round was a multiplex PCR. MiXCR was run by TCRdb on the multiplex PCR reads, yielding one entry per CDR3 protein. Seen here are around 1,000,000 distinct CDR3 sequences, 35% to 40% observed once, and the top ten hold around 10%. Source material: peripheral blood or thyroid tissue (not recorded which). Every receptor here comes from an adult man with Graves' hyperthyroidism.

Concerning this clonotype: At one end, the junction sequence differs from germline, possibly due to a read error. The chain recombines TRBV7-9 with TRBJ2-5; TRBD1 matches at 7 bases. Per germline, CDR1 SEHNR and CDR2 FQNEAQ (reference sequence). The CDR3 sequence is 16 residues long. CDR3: CAGSPLLGQAQETQYF. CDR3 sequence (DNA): TGTGCCGGCAGCCCGCTCTTAGGACAGGCTCAAGAGACCCAGTACTTC.

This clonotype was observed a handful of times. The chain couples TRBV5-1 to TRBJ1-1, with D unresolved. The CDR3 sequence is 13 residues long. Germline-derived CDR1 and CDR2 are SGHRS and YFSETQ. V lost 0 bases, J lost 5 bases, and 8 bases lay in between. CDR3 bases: TGCGCCAGCAGCTTGGAGGATGGGACTGAAGCTTTCTTT. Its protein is CASSLEDGTEAFF.

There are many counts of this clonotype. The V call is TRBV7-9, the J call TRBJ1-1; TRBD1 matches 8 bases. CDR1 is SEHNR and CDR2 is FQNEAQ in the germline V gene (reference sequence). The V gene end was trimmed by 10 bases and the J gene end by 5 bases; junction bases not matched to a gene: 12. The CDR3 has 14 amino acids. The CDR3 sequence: CAIRGGTGGTEAFF. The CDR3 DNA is TGTGCCATCCGGGGCGGAACAGGGGGGACTGAAGCTTTCTTT.

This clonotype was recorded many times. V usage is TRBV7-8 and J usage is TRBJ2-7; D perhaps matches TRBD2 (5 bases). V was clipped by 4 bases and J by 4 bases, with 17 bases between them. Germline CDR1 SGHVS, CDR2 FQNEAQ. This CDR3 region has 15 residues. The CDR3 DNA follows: TGTGCCAGCAGCTCCCCCGGGGTACGCGCGTACGAGCAGTACTTC. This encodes CASSSPGVRAYEQYF.

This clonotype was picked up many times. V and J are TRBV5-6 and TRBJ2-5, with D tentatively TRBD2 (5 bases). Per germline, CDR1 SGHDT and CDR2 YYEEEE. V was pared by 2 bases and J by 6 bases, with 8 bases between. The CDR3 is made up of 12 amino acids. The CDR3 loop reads CASSFSGKTQYF. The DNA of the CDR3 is TGTGCCAGCAGCTTTTCCGGGAAGACCCAGTACTTC.

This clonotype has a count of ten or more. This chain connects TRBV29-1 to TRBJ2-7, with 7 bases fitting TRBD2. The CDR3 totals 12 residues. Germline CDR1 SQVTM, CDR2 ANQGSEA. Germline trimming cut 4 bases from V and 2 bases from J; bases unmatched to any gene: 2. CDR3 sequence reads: CSVGGGTYEQYF. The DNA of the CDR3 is TGCAGCGTTGGGGGAGGGACCTACGAGCAGTACTTC.

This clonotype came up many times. CDR3 residues: CASSEGQGAYEQYF. As DNA, the CDR3 is TGTGCCAGCAGTGAAGGACAGGGGGCCTACGAGCAGTACTTC. The chain couples TRBV9 to TRBJ2-7, with TRBD1 identical over 10 bases. The CDR3 sequence is 14 residues long. Germline V gene lookup returns CDR1 SGDLS and CDR2 YYNGEE. The J segment lost 2 bases and the V segment lost 5 bases, leaving 4 bases of the junction unmatched.

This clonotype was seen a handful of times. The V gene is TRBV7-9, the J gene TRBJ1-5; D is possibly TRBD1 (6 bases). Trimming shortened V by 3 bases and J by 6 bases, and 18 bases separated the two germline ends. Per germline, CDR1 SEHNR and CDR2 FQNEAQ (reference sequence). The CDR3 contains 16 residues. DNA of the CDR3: TGTGCCAGCAGCTTGGGTCGGCAGGGGTGGGGTCAGCCCCAGCATTTT. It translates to CASSLGRQGWGQPQHF.

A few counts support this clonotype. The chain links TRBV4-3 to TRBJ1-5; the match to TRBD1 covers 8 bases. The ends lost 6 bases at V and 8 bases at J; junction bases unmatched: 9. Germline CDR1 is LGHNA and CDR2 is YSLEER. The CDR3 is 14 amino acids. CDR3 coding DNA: TGCGCCAGCAGTCTCGACAGGGGTGGTGAGCCCCAGCATTTT. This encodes CASSLDRGGEPQHF.

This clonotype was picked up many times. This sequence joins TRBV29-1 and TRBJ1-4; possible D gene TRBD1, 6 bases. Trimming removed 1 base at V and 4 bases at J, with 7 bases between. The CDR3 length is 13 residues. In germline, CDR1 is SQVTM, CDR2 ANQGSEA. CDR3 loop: CSVEARGNEKLFF. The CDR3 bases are TGCAGCGTTGAAGCCAGGGGTAATGAAAAACTGTTTTTT.

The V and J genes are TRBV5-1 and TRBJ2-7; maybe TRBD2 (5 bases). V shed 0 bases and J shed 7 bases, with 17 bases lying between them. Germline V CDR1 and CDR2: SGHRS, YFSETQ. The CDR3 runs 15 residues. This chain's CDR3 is CASSLEGARGSEQYF. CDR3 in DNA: TGCGCCAGCAGCTTGGAGGGCGCTCGGGGAAGTGAGCAGTACTTC.

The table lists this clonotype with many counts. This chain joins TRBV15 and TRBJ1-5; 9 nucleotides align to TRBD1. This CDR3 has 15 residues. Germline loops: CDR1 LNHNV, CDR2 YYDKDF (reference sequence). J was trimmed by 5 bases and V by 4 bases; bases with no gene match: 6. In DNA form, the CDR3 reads TGTGCCACCAGCACCCCGGGACAGGGCCATCAGCCCCAGCATTTT. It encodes CATSTPGQGHQPQHF. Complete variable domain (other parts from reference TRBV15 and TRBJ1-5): DAMVIQNPRYQVTQFGKPVTLSCSQTLNHNVMYWYQQKSSQAPKLLFHYYDKDFNNEADTPDNFQSRRPNTSFCFLDIRSPGLGDTAMYLCATSTPGQGHQPQHFGDGTRLSIL.

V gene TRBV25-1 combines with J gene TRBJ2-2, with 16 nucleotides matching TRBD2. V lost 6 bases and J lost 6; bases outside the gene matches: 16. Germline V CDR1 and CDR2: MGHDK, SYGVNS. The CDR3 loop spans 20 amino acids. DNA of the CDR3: TGTGCCAGCAGCGTGAGGTTGGAGGGACTAGCGGGGGGGCCCCCCGGGGAGCTGTTTTTT. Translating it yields CASSVRLEGLAGGPPGELFF.

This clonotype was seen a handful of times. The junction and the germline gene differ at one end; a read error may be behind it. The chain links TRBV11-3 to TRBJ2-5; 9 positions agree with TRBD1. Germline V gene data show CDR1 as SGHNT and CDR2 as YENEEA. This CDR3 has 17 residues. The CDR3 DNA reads TGTGCCAGCTGCTTAGACCCGACAGGGGGGAACCAAGAGACCCAGTACTTC. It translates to CASCLDPTGGNQETQYF.

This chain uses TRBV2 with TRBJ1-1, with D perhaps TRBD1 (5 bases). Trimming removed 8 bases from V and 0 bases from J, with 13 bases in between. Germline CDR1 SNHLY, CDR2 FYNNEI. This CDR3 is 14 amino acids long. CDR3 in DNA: TGTGCCAGCGTGCAGGGTATGTTGAACACTGAAGCTTTCTTT. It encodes CASVQGMLNTEAFF.

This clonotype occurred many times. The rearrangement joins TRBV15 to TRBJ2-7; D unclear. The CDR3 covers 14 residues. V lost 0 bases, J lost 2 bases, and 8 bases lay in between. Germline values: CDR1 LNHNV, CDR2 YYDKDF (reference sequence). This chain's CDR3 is CATSRDMVPYEQYF. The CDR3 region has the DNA TGTGCCACCAGCAGAGACATGGTTCCCTACGAGCAGTACTTC.

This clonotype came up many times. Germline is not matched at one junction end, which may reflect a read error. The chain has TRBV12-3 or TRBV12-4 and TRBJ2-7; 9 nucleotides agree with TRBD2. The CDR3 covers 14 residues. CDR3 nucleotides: TGTGCCAGCAGCTTAGCGGGGGCCGAAATGGAGCAGTACTTC. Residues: CASSLAGAEMEQYF.

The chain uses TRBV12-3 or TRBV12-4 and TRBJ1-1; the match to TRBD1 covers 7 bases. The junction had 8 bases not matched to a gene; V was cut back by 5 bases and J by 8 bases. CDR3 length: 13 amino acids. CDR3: CASSPTTGREAFF. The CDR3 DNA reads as TGTGCCAGCAGTCCGACGACAGGGAGGGAAGCTTTCTTT.

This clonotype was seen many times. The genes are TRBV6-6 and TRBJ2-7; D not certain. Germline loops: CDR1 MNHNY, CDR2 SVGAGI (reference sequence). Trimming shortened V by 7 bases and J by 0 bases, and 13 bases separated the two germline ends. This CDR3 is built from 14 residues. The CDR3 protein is CASTYQPVSYEQYF. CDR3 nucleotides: TGTGCCAGCACCTACCAGCCAGTCTCCTACGAGCAGTACTTC.

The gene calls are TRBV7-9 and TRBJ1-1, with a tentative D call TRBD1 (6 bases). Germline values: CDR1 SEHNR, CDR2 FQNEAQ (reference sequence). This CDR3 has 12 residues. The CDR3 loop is CARGEGGTEAFF. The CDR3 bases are TGTGCGAGGGGGGAAGGGGGCACTGAAGCTTTCTTT.

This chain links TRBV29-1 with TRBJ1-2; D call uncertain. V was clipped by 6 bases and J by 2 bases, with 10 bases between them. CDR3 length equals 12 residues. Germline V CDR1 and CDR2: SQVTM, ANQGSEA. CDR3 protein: CSVRTANYGYTF. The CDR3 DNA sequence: TGCAGCGTCCGGACGGCGAACTATGGCTACACCTTC. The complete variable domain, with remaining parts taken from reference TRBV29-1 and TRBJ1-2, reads SAVISQKPSRDICQRGTSLTIQCQVDSQVTMMFWYRQQPGQSLTLIATANQGSEATYESGFVIDKFPISRPNLTFSTLTVSNMSPEDSSIYLCSVRTANYGYTFGSGTRLTVV.

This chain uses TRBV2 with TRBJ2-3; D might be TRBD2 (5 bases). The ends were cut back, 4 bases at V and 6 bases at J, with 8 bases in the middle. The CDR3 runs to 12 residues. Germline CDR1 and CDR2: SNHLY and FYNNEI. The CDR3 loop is CASSGTGDTQYF. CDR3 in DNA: TGTGCCAGCAGTGGGACTGGGGATACGCAGTATTTT.

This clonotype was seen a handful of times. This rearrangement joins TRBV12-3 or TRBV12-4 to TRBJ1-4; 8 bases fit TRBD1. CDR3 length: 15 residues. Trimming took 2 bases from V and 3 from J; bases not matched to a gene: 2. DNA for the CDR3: TGTGCCAGCAGTTTAAGGGGACAGGCTAATGAAAAACTGTTTTTT. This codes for CASSLRGQANEKLFF.

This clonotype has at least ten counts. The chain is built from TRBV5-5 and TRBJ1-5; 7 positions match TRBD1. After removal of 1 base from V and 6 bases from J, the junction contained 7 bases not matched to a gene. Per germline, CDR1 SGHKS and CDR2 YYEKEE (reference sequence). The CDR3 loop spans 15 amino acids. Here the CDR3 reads CASSLNDQGVQPQHF. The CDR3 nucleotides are TGTGCCAGCAGCTTGAACGACCAGGGGGTTCAGCCCCAGCATTTT.

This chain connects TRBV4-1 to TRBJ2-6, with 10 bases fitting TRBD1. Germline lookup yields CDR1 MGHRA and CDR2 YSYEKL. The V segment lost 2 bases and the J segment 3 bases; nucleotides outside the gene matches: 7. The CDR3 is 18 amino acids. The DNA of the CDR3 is TGCGCCAGCAGCCAAACGGGACAGGGGAAGTTTGGGGCCAACGTCCTGACTTTC. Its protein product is CASSQTGQGKFGANVLTF.

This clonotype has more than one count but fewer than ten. The CDR3 sequence is CASSRDRTDCGYTF. CDR3 DNA sequence: TGTGCCAGCAGCCGTGACAGGACCGATTGTGGCTACACCTTC. The V gene is TRBV7-9, the J gene TRBJ1-2, with D possibly TRBD1 on 6 matching bases. The germline V and J ends were trimmed by 5 bases and 7 bases, with 17 bases remaining between them. Per germline, CDR1 SEHNR and CDR2 FQNEAQ (reference sequence). The CDR3 consists of 14 residues.

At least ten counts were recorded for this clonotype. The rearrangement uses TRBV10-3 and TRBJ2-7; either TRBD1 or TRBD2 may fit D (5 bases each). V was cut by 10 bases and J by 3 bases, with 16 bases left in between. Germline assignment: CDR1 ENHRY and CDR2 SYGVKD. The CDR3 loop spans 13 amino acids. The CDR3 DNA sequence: TGTGCCAGCAGGGTGGAGGCGGTCTACGAGCAGTACTTC. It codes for CASRVEAVYEQYF.

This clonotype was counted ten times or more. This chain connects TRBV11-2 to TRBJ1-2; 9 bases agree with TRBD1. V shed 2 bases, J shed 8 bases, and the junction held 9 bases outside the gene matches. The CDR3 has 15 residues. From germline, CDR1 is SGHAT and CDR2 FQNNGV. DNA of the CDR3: TGTGCCAGCAGCTTAACGGGGACAGGGTCTCTCGGCTACACCTTC. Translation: CASSLTGTGSLGYTF.

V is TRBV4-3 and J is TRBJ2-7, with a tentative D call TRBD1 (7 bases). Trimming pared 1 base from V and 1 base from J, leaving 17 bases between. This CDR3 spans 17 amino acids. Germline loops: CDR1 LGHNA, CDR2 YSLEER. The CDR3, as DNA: TGCGCCAGCAGCCAAGCCCCGGAGGGGGCGGGGTCCTACGAGCAGTACTTC. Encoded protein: CASSQAPEGAGSYEQYF.

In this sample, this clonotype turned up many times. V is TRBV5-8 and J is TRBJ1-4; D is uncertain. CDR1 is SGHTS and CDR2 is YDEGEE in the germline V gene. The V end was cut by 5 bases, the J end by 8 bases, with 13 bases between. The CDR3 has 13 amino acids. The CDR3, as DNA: TGTGCCAGCAGTTCCGACTTGGAGGAAAAACTGTTTTTT. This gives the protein CASSSDLEEKLFF.